The subject of this entry is one TCR beta chain. CDR3 size: 15 residues. With 3 bases removed from V and 3 bases from J, the gap between germline ends came to 15 bases. The data were obtained in a study of T-cell reconstitution after alpha-beta-depleted transplantation in children. Unique molecular identifiers were incorporated into the prepared TCRbeta library. Using its own MiXCR run on the PCR reads, TCRdb lists one record per CDR3 protein. The sample has about 610,000 distinct CDR3 sequences, roughly a tenth seen once. The chain employs TRBV12-3 or TRBV12-4 and TRBJ2-7; TRBD1 is a possible D gene (6 bases). This sample comprised PBMCs from the stem cell graft donor, obtained from the stem cell graft. The TCR originated in a human donor who donated a stem cell graft to a child with acute myeloid leukemia. The CDR3 sequence is CASSFQTGPDYEQYF. CDR3 DNA: TGTGCCAGCAGTTTCCAAACAGGGCCGGACTACGAGCAGTACTTC.